This T cell receptor beta chain was sequenced during a study of blood T cell repertoires in COVID-19. The CDR3 extends over 15 amino acids. V shed 3 bases and J 6 bases; nucleotides not matched to a gene: 9. The V gene's germline CDR1 is LNHDA and CDR2 SQIVND (reference sequence). The method was immunoSEQ multiplex PCR; TCRdb's version includes in-frame clones alone and lacks a portion of them. Of about 270,000 clones listed, about four fifths are singletons. The chain uses TRBV19 and TRBJ1-2; 8 positions match TRBD1. This sequence originates from a human donor with COVID-19, enrolled during active disease. The donor label of this sample is uncertain. Sequenced input: peripheral blood. CDR3 loop: CASSIPGQGMDGYTF. In DNA, the CDR3 is TGTGCCAGTAGTATTCCAGGACAGGGAATGGATGGCTACACCTTC.